The source of this T cell receptor beta chain is a study of cytomegalovirus exposure and HLA in healthy donors. V shed 1 base and J shed 6 bases, with 7 bases lying between them. CDR3 length equals 12 residues. Germline assignment: CDR1 LNHDA and CDR2 SQIVND (reference sequence). Primers: 60 Vbeta forward and 13 Jbeta reverse. Clones were read by immunoSEQ multiplex PCR, and TCRdb kept only the in-frame ones, dropping some. The table shows 150,000 to 200,000 clones, with 72% occurring only once. On this clone: The same CDR3 also results from other DNA sequences found in this sample.

This sequence was found in a human donor in good health. Sequenced: PBMCs. The J gene is TRBJ2-7, the V gene TRBV19; the D is unclear. The CDR3 region is CASSIGGSEQYF. The CDR3 DNA follows: TGTGCCAGTAGTATAGGAGGTAGCGAGCAGTACTTC.